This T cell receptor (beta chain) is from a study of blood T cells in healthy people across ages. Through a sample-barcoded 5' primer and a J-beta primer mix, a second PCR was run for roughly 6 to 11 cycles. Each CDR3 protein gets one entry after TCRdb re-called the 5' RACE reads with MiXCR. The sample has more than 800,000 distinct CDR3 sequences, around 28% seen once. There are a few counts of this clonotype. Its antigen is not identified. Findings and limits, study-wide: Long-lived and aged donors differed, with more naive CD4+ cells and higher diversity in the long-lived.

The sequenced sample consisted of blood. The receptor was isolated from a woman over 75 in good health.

The CDR3 sequence is CASTKGHSYNEQFF. The CDR3 coding sequence is TGTGCCAGCACGAAGGGGCACTCCTACAATGAGCAGTTCTTC. The chain links TRBV28 to TRBJ2-1; TRBD1 might be the D (5 bases). Between the trimmed V and J ends, which lost 7 bases and 0 bases, there was a span of 10 bases. The CDR3 runs to 14 residues. Germline V CDR1 and CDR2: MDHEN, SYDVKM.